The 8 T cell receptor beta chains below all came from one sample that was sequenced in a study of T cell changes during pregnancy in multiple sclerosis. Assay: immunoSEQ multiplex PCR; the TCRdb copy retains only in-frame clones and omits some. The sample lists roughly 44,000 clones; 88% were seen once. The sample here was CD8+ T cells from peripheral blood mononuclear cells, taken after pregnancy. These receptors all stem from a female donor in good health, enrolled as a control in a pregnancy study.

With regard to this clone: The junction departs from germline at one end; a sequencing error may be responsible. The chain recombines TRBV7-8 with TRBJ1-6; 8 positions match TRBD1. CDR1 and CDR2 from the germline V gene are SGHVS and FQNEAQ. The CDR3 consists of 15 residues. CDR3 in amino acids: CASSLQGQVYSPFHF. CDR3 DNA sequence: TGTGCCAGCAGCTTACAGGGACAGGTCTATTCACCCTTCCACTTT.

The CDR3 DNA reads TGTGCCAGCACGAGTTTTGGCGGGGGGTCTTATACAGATACGCAGTATTTT. Encoded protein: CASTSFGGGSYTDTQYF. This chain uses TRBV27 with TRBJ2-3, with TRBD2 matching 8 bases. J was trimmed by 3 bases and V by 7 bases; bases with no gene match: 15. Germline assignment: CDR1 MNHEY and CDR2 SMNVEV (reference sequence). The CDR3 runs to 17 residues.

This chain connects TRBV6-1 to TRBJ2-1; the match to TRBD1 covers 8 bases. The trim removed 4 bases at V and 8 bases at J, leaving 10 bases unmatched. CDR3 size: 15 residues. CDR1 is MNHNS and CDR2 is SASEGT in the germline V gene. This CDR3 is CASSGQGTVGDEQFF. The CDR3 bases are TGTGCCAGCAGTGGACAGGGGACGGTAGGGGATGAGCAGTTCTTC.

In nucleotides, the CDR3 is TGTGCCAGCAGCTTCCGGGAAGAAGAGACCCAGTACTTC. Translated: CASSFREEETQYF. The gene calls are TRBV11-3 and TRBJ2-5; D is possibly TRBD2 (5 bases). Germline V lookup: CDR1 SGHNT, CDR2 YENEEA. Trimming pared 3 bases from V and 3 bases from J, leaving 8 bases between. There are 13 residues in the CDR3.

The chain employs TRBV2 and TRBJ2-7; maybe TRBD1 (5 bases). This CDR3 is 14 amino acids long. V shed 7 bases and J shed 7 bases, with 20 bases lying between them. The germline CDR1 and CDR2 sequences are SNHLY and FYNNEI. The CDR3 protein is CASNWAGLSREQYF. Written as DNA, the CDR3 is TGTGCCAGCAATTGGGCAGGGTTGTCGCGGGAGCAGTACTTC.

The CDR3 nucleotides are TGTGCCAGCAGCTTAGGGACAGGGGGTCTCTATGGCTACACCTTC. Protein product: CASSLGTGGLYGYTF. The V and J genes are TRBV7-2 and TRBJ1-2; 10 nucleotides agree with TRBD1. Germline V CDR1 and CDR2: SGHTA, FQGNSA. The CDR3 totals 15 residues. J lost 4 bases, V lost 1 base, and 3 bases had no gene match.

The chain has TRBV2 and TRBJ2-7; tentatively, D is TRBD2 (6 bases). Germline CDR1 is SNHLY and CDR2 is FYNNEI. The CDR3 is made up of 14 amino acids. Trimming removed 8 bases from V and 6 bases from J, with 20 bases in between. This CDR3 reads CASHSGRGSFEQYF. CDR3 sequence (DNA): TGTGCCAGCCACTCTGGACGGGGGTCGTTCGAGCAGTACTTC.

V usage is TRBV7-2 and J usage is TRBJ2-3, with D perhaps TRBD2 (6 bases). Looked up from germline, CDR1 is SGHTA and CDR2 is FQGNSA. The V end lost 5 bases, the J end lost 6 bases, and 21 bases lay between the germline ends. CDR3 length: 16 residues. The CDR3 loop is CASSVRWRAVADTQYF. For the CDR3, the DNA is TGTGCCAGCAGCGTTAGGTGGAGGGCGGTCGCGGATACGCAGTATTTT.